Below, 3 T cell receptor beta chains from the same sample are listed, as sequenced in a study of cytomegalovirus exposure and HLA in healthy donors. The study ran its PCR with 60 Vbeta and 13 Jbeta primers. Profiling relied on immunoSEQ multiplex PCR, and the TCRdb table lists in-frame clones only, not all of them. Among about 160,000 clones, approximately 80% were seen once, and the ten largest hold roughly 1.5%. Sequencing input: PBMCs. These receptors all come from a woman aged 18-30 years in good health and CMV-seronegative.

The rearrangement joins TRBV7-6 to TRBJ2-1; D gene ambiguous. Deletions cut 8 bases from V and 5 bases from J, with 10 bases between. Germline V gene lookup returns CDR1 SGHVS and CDR2 FNYEAQ. The CDR3 spans 12 residues. The CDR3 coding sequence is TGTGCCAGCCGCGGAGCAGACAATGAGCAGTTCTTC. Encoded protein: CASRGADNEQFF. Combining the CDR3 with reference TRBV7-6 and TRBJ2-1 gives the whole variable domain GAGVSQSPRYKVTKRGQDVALRCDPISGHVSLYWYRQALGQGPEFLTYFNYEAQQDKSGLPNDRFSAERPEGSISTLTIQRTEQRDSAMYRCASRGADNEQFFGPGTRLTVL.

The CDR3 region is CASSLLGTANYTF. CDR3 nucleotide sequence: TGTGCCAGCAGCTTACTTGGGACAGCGAATTACACCTTC. The chain recombines TRBV11-3 with TRBJ1-2; 7 nucleotides line up with TRBD1. The CDR3 runs to 13 residues. Germline V lookup: CDR1 SGHNT, CDR2 YENEEA. V trimming: 2 bases; J trimming: 11 bases; junction bases outside the gene matches: 8.

The chain carries TRBV19 and TRBJ2-2; tentatively, D is TRBD1 (7 bases). This CDR3 is 15 amino acids long. V lost 6 bases and J 1 base, leaving 12 bases between the germline ends. Germline values: CDR1 LNHDA, CDR2 SQIVND (reference sequence). The CDR3 DNA sequence: TGTGCCAGTAGGGGGGGACAGAGGAACACCGGGGAGCTGTTTTTT. The encoded protein is CASRGGQRNTGELFF.